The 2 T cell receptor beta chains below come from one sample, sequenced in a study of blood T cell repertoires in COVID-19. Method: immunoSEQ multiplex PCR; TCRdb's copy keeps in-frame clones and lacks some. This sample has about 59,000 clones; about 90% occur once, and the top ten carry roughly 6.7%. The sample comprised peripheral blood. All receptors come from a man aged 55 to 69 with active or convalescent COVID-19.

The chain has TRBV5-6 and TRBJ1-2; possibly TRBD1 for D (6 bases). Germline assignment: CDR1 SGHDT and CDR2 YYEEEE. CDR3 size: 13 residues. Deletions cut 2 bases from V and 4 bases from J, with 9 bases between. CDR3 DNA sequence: TGTGCCAGCAGCTTAGACAGGACCTATGGCTACACCTTC. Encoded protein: CASSLDRTYGYTF. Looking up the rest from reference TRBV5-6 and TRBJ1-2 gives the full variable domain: DAGVTQSPTHLIKTRGQQVTLRCSPKSGHDTVSWYQQALGQGPQFIFQYYEEEERQRGNFPDRFSGHQFPNYSSELNVNALLLGDSALYLCASSLDRTYGYTFGSGTRLTVV.

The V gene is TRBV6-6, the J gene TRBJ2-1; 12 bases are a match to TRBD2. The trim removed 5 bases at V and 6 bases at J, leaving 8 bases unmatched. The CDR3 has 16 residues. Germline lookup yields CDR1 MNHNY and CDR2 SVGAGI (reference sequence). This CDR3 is CASSPSSGREGNEQFF. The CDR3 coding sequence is TGTGCCAGCAGTCCCTCTAGCGGGAGGGAGGGCAATGAGCAGTTCTTC.